A single T cell receptor (beta chain) is shown here with its context. This specimen comes from a study of technical replicates of blood from a handful of donors. Produced via immunoSEQ multiplex PCR; TCRdb's table is partial and in-frame only. This sample has more than 65,000 clones; roughly 95% occur once, and the top ten carry roughly 0.36%. V shed 4 bases, J shed 6 bases, and the junction held 12 bases outside the gene matches. This CDR3 has 15 amino acids. CDR1 and CDR2 from the germline V gene are SGHNT and YYREEE (reference sequence). The rearrangement uses TRBV5-4 and TRBJ2-7; 8 nucleotides line up with TRBD1. The sequence came from a human donor in good health. Source material: T cells isolated from PBMCs. This chain's CDR3 is CASSRQDRVSSEQYF. The CDR3 coding sequence is TGTGCCAGCAGCCGCCAGGACAGGGTTAGTTCCGAGCAGTACTTC. The whole variable domain, remainder taken from reference TRBV5-4 and TRBJ2-7, is ETGVTQSPTHLIKTRGQQVTLRCSSQSGHNTVSWYQQALGQGPQFIFQYYREEENGRGNFPPRFSGLQFPNYSSELNVNALELDDSALYLCASSRQDRVSSEQYFGPGTRLTVT.